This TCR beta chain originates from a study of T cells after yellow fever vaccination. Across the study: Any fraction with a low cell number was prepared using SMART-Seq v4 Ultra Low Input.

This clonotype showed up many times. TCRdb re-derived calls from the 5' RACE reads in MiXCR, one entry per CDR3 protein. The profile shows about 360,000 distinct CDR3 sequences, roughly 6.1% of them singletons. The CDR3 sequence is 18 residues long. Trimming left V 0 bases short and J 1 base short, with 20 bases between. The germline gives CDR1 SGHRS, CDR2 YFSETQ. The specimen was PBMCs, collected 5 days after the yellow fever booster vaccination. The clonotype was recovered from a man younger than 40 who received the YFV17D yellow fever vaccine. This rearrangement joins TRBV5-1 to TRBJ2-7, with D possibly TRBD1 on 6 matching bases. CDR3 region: CASSLEGKRTGKSYEQYF. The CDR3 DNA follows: TGCGCCAGCAGCTTGGAGGGCAAAAGAACAGGGAAGTCCTACGAGCAGTACTTC.